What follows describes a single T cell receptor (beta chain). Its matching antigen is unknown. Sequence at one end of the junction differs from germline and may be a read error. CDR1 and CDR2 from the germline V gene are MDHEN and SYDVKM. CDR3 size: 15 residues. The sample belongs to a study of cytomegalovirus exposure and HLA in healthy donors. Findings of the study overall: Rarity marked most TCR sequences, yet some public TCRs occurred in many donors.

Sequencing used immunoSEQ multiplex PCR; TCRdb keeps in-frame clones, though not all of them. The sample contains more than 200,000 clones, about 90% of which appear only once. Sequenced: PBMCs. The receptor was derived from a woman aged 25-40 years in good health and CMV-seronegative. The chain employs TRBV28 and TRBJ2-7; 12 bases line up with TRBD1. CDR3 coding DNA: TGTGCCAGCAGTGCCGGGACAGGGGGCTCCAACGAGCAGTACTTC. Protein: CASSAGTGGSNEQYF.